A single sample gave rise to the 21 T cell receptor beta chains below, sequenced in a study of OX40 agonist ivuxolimab in advanced cancers. Produced via immunoSEQ multiplex PCR; TCRdb's table is partial and in-frame only. The sample records around 34,000 clones, around 86% being singletons. This sample comprised CD4+ or CD8+ T cells sorted from blood, obtained in a trial of the OX40 agonist ivuxolimab. The receptors stem from an adult with an advanced solid tumor such as melanoma, head and neck, liver or kidney cancer.

The rearrangement links TRBV6-6 to TRBJ1-6; the D is unclear. Trimming left V 8 bases short and J 10 bases short, with 12 bases between. The CDR3 consists of 12 residues. CDR1 and CDR2 (germline): MNHNY, SVGAGI (reference sequence). For the CDR3, the DNA is TGTGCCAGCTCCGAGGGTCGATCACCCCTCCACTTT. Protein: CASSEGRSPLHF.

Judged by abundance, this clone is medium-sized. The chain carries TRBV29-1 and TRBJ1-2; 9 bases are shared with TRBD1. This CDR3 has 13 residues. V gave up 4 bases and J gave up 6 bases; unmatched junction bases: 6. Germline-derived CDR1 and CDR2 are SQVTM and ANQGSEA. The DNA for the CDR3 is TGCAGCGTTGTACAGGGGGCGCGTGATGGCTACACCTTC. Protein product: CSVVQGARDGYTF.

The rearrangement uses TRBV19 and TRBJ1-1; D is ambiguous. This CDR3 spans 16 amino acids. V was trimmed by 3 bases and J by 0 bases, leaving 14 bases between them. Germline values: CDR1 LNHDA, CDR2 SQIVND (reference sequence). Written as DNA, the CDR3 is TGTGCCAGTAGTATTGCTCAGATACGGGTGAACACTGAAGCTTTCTTT. Its translation: CASSIAQIRVNTEAFF.

The sample holds a few counts of this clone. This sequence joins TRBV4-3 and TRBJ1-2; D call uncertain. Germline V lookup: CDR1 LGHNA, CDR2 YSLEER. The CDR3 extends over 15 amino acids. Trimming left V 1 base short and J 0 bases short, with 9 bases between. In DNA, the CDR3 is TGCGCCAGCAGCCAAGGTCTGGAATCTAACTATGGCTACACCTTC. Its protein is CASSQGLESNYGYTF.

The CDR3 DNA is TGCGCCAGCAGCCCGGGACAGGGGGCAACAGATACGCAGTATTTT. This encodes CASSPGQGATDTQYF. The rearrangement links TRBV5-1 to TRBJ2-3; 12 bases line up with TRBD1. There are 15 residues in the CDR3. The V segment lost 4 bases and the J segment 3 bases; nucleotides outside the gene matches: 3. Germline CDR1 SGHRS, CDR2 YFSETQ.

The chain has TRBV5-1 and TRBJ1-5; the D is unclear. Looked up from germline, CDR1 is SGHRS and CDR2 is YFSETQ. The CDR3 totals 12 residues. Trimming took 0 bases from V and 9 from J, leaving 7 bases between them. The CDR3 nucleotides are TGCGCCAGCAGCTTGGAGGGTTGGCCCCAGCATTTT. It is translated as CASSLEGWPQHF.

Only one count was recorded for this clone. The chain has TRBV6-5 and TRBJ2-2; no definite D call. This CDR3 has 16 amino acids. Germline V gene sequence: CDR1 MNHEY, CDR2 SVGAGI. Trimming took 6 bases from V and 4 from J, leaving 18 bases between them. Written as DNA, the CDR3 is TGTGCCAGCAGCTACGACGGGTTCGGAACCACCGGGGAGCTGTTTTTT. It encodes CASSYDGFGTTGELFF.

The J gene is TRBJ2-1, the V gene TRBV18; no definite D call. CDR1 and CDR2 from the germline V gene are KGHSH and LQKENI. This CDR3 has 13 residues. Trimming cost V 5 bases and J 12 bases, with 17 bases left between them. CDR3 loop: CASSTDPAERQFF. CDR3 in DNA: TGTGCCAGCTCAACGGACCCAGCCGAGAGGCAGTTCTTC.

This clone has just a few counts. J is TRBJ1-1 and V is TRBV21-1. TRBV21-1 is classified as a pseudogene. This CDR3 is 14 amino acids long. Here the CDR3 reads CASPPCEMNTEAFF. In DNA, the CDR3 is TGTGCCAGTCCCCCTTGTGAGATGAACACTGAAGCTTTCTTT.

A single count supports this clone. The gene calls are TRBV6-5 and TRBJ1-5, with 7 bases matching TRBD1. The germline CDR1 and CDR2 sequences are MNHEY and SVGAGI. V was pared by 8 bases and J by 4 bases, with 5 bases of the junction left unmatched. This CDR3 comprises 13 residues. CDR3 protein: CASSGQINQPQHF. The CDR3 DNA reads as TGTGCCAGCTCGGGACAGATTAATCAGCCCCAGCATTTT.

J is TRBJ2-3 and V is TRBV5-1; TRBD2 aligns across 7 bases. This CDR3 has 15 amino acids. The V segment lost 0 bases and the J segment 1 base; nucleotides outside the gene matches: 2. CDR1 is SGHRS, CDR2 YFSETQ, per germline. The CDR3 DNA reads TGCGCCAGCAGCTTGGTGGCGGGGGGCACAGATACGCAGTATTTT. Translating it yields CASSLVAGGTDTQYF.

The V call is TRBV5-4, the J call TRBJ2-5; no firm D call. Germline V gene lookup returns CDR1 SGHNT and CDR2 YYREEE (reference sequence). The V gene lost 3 bases and the J gene lost 5 bases, with 14 bases spanning the gap. CDR3 size: 14 residues. The DNA of the CDR3 is TGTGCCAGCAGCTGGACGACGACCGGGGAGACCCAGTACTTC. Protein product: CASSWTTTGETQYF.

The rearrangement links TRBV9 to TRBJ2-7; D unresolved. V lost 3 bases, J lost 7 bases, and 14 bases lay in between. This CDR3 has 13 amino acids. CDR1 SGDLS and CDR2 YYNGEE come from the germline V gene. The chain's CDR3 is CASSASTVGEQYF. CDR3 DNA: TGTGCCAGCAGCGCCTCGACCGTCGGTGAGCAGTACTTC.

The chain couples TRBV9 to TRBJ2-5; a weak D match, TRBD2 (6 bases). The V end lost 4 bases, the J end lost 6 bases, and 16 bases lay between the germline ends. The germline gives CDR1 SGDLS, CDR2 YYNGEE. CDR3 length: 14 amino acids. The CDR3 loop reads CASSPRRETKTQYF. DNA of the CDR3: TGTGCCAGCAGCCCCCGTCGGGAGACGAAGACCCAGTACTTC.

A word on this clone: A read error may produce the germline difference seen at one junction end. The chain recombines TRBV2 with TRBJ2-2; possibly TRBD1 for D (5 bases). The CDR3 length is 15 residues. CDR1 and CDR2 (germline): SNHLY, FYNNEI. The CDR3, as DNA: TGTGCCAACAGTGAATTCCAGGGCGACACCGGGGAGCTGTTTTTT. It yields the protein CANSEFQGDTGELFF.

This clone was picked up one time. The J gene is TRBJ2-5, the V gene TRBV5-5; 10 nucleotides agree with TRBD1. CDR1 is SGHKS, CDR2 YYEKEE, per germline (reference sequence). The CDR3 spans 17 residues. V was clipped by 5 bases and J by 1 base; unmatched bases: 11. CDR3 DNA sequence: TGTGCCAGCAGAACCCTAGCCGGGACAGGGGTCCAAGAGACCCAGTACTTC. Translated: CASRTLAGTGVQETQYF.

V usage is TRBV7-2 and J usage is TRBJ1-4; D remains ambiguous. The CDR3 has 14 residues. Trimming cost V 1 base and J 3 bases, with 6 bases left between them. CDR1 SGHTA and CDR2 FQGNSA come from the germline V gene. The CDR3 bases are TGTGCCAGCAGCTTAGACAAGTCTAATGAAAAACTGTTTTTT. Translation gives CASSLDKSNEKLFF.

The chain joins TRBV5-1 to TRBJ1-4; no definite D call. Germline V gene data show CDR1 as SGHRS and CDR2 as YFSETQ. V was cut by 1 base and J by 0 bases, with 13 bases left in between. This CDR3 has 17 residues. The CDR3 protein is CASSLRHPVATNEKLFF. The CDR3 nucleotides read TGCGCCAGCAGCTTGAGACATCCAGTTGCAACTAATGAAAAACTGTTTTTT.

This clone was detected once. The chain is built from TRBV2 and TRBJ2-2; unclear D gene. This CDR3 has 11 residues. Germline lookup yields CDR1 SNHLY and CDR2 FYNNEI. The V end lost 4 bases, the J end lost 5 bases, and 2 bases lay between the germline ends. The CDR3 is CASSATGELFF. In DNA, the CDR3 is TGTGCCAGCAGTGCAACCGGGGAGCTGTTTTTT.

This sequence joins TRBV6-1 and TRBJ2-3; the D gene is possibly TRBD2 (6 bases). The germline CDR1 and CDR2 sequences are MNHNS and SASEGT. The CDR3 is 15 residues long. V lost 4 bases to trimming and J lost 1 base, with 12 bases between them. The CDR3 nucleotides read TGTGCCAGCAGTGTGGGACTGGCGGGCACAGATACGCAGTATTTT. Translated, it gives CASSVGLAGTDTQYF.

V and J are TRBV28 and TRBJ2-7; D may match TRBD1 or TRBD2 (6 bases each). The CDR3 runs to 13 residues. Trimming stripped 6 bases from V and 6 bases from J, with 15 bases between. The germline V gene has CDR1 MDHEN and CDR2 SYDVKM. The CDR3 loop is CASRSGGRSEQYF. The CDR3 nucleotides are TGTGCCAGCAGGAGTGGGGGGCGTAGCGAGCAGTACTTC.